A selection of T cell receptor beta chains follows, all from one sample in a study of CD8 T cells in Susac syndrome. TCRdb itself ran the immunoSEQ multiplex PCR reads through MiXCR, one entry per CDR3 protein. The sample includes 45,000 to 60,000 distinct CDR3 sequences, around 93% of them seen just once. The sample taken for sequencing was CD8+ T cells from PBMCs. These receptors all come from a human donor in good health. Each CDR3 is given without its conserved first and last residue. The D gene is left open where the match is weak.

d_gene | v_gene | CDR3aa
TRBD2 | TRBV9 | ASKAGDAYNEQF
. | TRBV5-6 | ASSSPPSQETQY
. | TRBV7-9 | ASSLLLTYEQY
. | TRBV30 | AWSGYNTEAF
. | TRBV19 | ASSIRGEYGYEQY
. | TRBV3-1 | ASSQDLKGQVTGELF
. | TRBV9 | ASSKWDRSTDTQY
TRBD2 | TRBV29-1 | SVTGGIASTDTQY
TRBD2 | TRBV27 | ASSLLAGAIDEQF
. | TRBV4-1 | ASSQRLMNTEAF
. | TRBV4-3 | ASSQGRAPRTYEQY
. | TRBV12-3/TRBV12-4 | ASSPEPGEAKNIQY
. | TRBV27 | ASQVGGGLTEAF
. | TRBV5-1 | ASSYRELQETQY
TRBD2 | TRBV7-9 | ASSHQSSGRIYEQY